This T cell receptor beta chain appears in the sequencing data of a study of cytomegalovirus exposure and HLA in healthy donors (dated by TCRdb to 2016 to 2017). For the wider study: According to an earlier analysis of several hundred of the donors, some 180 million T cells yielded some 120 million unique TCR beta sequences and around 280 Gb of sequence data. HLA typing included class I and class II loci at four-digit resolution. Approximately 300 gigabases of sequencing data and around 85 million unique TCR sequences made up an early release that covered 500 to 650 HLA-typed donors. The genetic ancestry cluster associated with self-reported Caucasian donors included about four fifths of the 398 genotyped donors. About five DR-DQ haplotypes were handled as single units for association and clustering, since linkage in the cohort was strong. Using immunosequencing, the study profiled T cell repertoires from fewer than 850 subjects and related those repertoires to cytomegalovirus serostatus. Donor age, sex, ethnicity and CMV serostatus were compiled together with the repertoire data. The study aimed to test whether signatures of past pathogen exposure could be identified by cataloging public T cell receptors. The number of donors typed differed by locus, with about 629-630 for A, B, C, DRB1 and DQB1, more than 500 for DQA1, 600 to 610 for DPA1, and approximately 470 for DPB1. Every repertoire in the discovery cohort had been generated on one and the same sequencing platform. To predict cytomegalovirus infection status, the study brought together high-throughput TCR immunosequencing, statistical association of individual TCRs with disease status, and machine learning. Across approximately 400 genotyped donors of the cohort, an average of 235,054 unique TCR beta nucleotide sequences per donor were sequenced, and 15% to 20% of those sequences were non-productive. Besides the first cohort of hundreds of subjects, a separate validation cohort made up of around 120 different subjects was used. Rather than using new phenotypic data, the later analysis identified candidate immune exposures from TCR beta sequences and from how often those sequences occurred across donors. A later analysis re-analyzed previously published TCR beta repertoires from 550 to 700 donors and added high-resolution HLA genotyping to study TCR occurrence patterns. An earlier analysis of some 600 of the donors applied high-throughput TCR beta sequencing to assess whether each TCR beta V gene segment acted as functional or pseudogenic. A later genetic analysis took genome-wide SNP genotypes for about 55% of the roughly 700 donors and used that subset as a discovery cohort.

The full study reports these points: While some public TCRs were present in many individuals, most TCR sequences turned up only very rarely across donors. Correlated functional status among segregating V segments might reflect linkage disequilibrium, but an unknown experimental factor could not be ruled out. In an earlier analysis of under 600 of the donors, most TCR beta V segments were observed in productive rearrangements about 90% or about 30% of the time, broadly matching IMGT annotations. In a later analysis, several top co-occurrence clusters were reported to appear linked to parvovirus B19, influenza, CMV and Epstein-Barr virus. In a later analysis, 16,951 TCR beta sequences were associated with specific HLA alleles at a false discovery rate of 0.05. It was suggested by the authors that the approach could potentially be generalized to other disease states and immunological phenotypes. In a later genetic analysis, a missense DCLRE1C variant was associated with V-gene and J-gene trimming of TCR beta chains, and the association was replicated in an independent cohort. Because counts were too low, roughly 17 rarely observed V segments, including chromosome 9 orphons, were left out of the earlier analysis of 500 to 750 of the donors. In a later analysis, most CMV-associated TCR beta chains were found to appear HLA-restricted, with HLA associations seemingly driven largely by CMV exposure. In a later genetic analysis, fewer N-insertions in productive TCRs were reported among donors in an Asian-associated ancestry cluster than the roughly 700-donor mean. The classifier was reported to diagnose cytomegalovirus status with high specificity and sensitivity in both the original cohort and the validation cohort. Some IMGT-functional V segments, including TRBV6-2 and TRBV6-3, could not be distinguished by the 87-base-pair reads and were therefore excluded. A later analysis found that HLA-associated TCR beta chains were more clonally expanded and had lower generation probabilities than equally common non-associated chains. The study gave a list of under 200 TCR beta chains associated with cytomegalovirus. The sequencing pipeline was judged likely to have produced a cluster of highly shared sequence variants as a technical artifact. In vitro tests confirmed that a few of the cytomegalovirus-associated TCR beta chains recognize cytomegalovirus antigens. Because HLA typing was missing for some donors at each locus, association tests included only the typed subset. The only immune exposure information available for the cohort was CMV serostatus. In this cohort, only TCR beta chains were sequenced, and detectable features were limited by the absence of alpha or paired-chain data. When HLA alleles, especially DR and DQ, strongly co-occurred, TCR associations were difficult to assign to individual alleles. Roughly uniform sequencing depth across donors was assumed in presence/absence analyses, although this assumption may not hold. A later analysis found that TCR association rates varied across HLA loci, with DRB1 alleles showing the most associated TCRs and HLA-C alleles the fewest. A further reported finding was that TCR beta sequences accurately predicted the HLA-A and HLA-B alleles for most subjects in the first cohort.

Library generation was performed with the immunoSEQ multiplex PCR assay. For the multiplex PCR, a mixture combining 60 forward primers for TCR Vbeta segments and 13 reverse primers for TCR Jbeta segments was used. The CDR3 region of rearranged TCR beta genes was amplified from genomic DNA by a multiplex PCR assay. Amplified TCR beta libraries were sequenced as 87-base-pair reads on the Illumina HiSeq System. On the authors' methods: Across the 670 or so repertoires, a later analysis counted some 80 million unique TCR beta chains, about 10 million of which were shared by at least two donors. Raw reads were error-corrected and collapsed into unique sequences with a nearest-neighbor algorithm that merged closely related sequences to remove PCR and sequencing errors. V, D and J gene segments were assigned by aligning CDR3 sequences to IMGT reference sequences. For a sequence to be retained, a match of at least six nucleotides was required to both a V gene segment and a J gene segment. Rearrangements were classified as productive when the CDR3 lacked stop codons and remained in frame with V and J, and all other rearrangements were classified as non-productive. Following IMGT convention, CDR3 was defined as the stretch from the second conserved V-encoded cysteine to the conserved J-encoded phenylalanine. Sequences without an unambiguous match to a single V gene segment were excluded from the earlier analysis of 450 to 750 of the donors. In an earlier analysis of 587 of the donors, a V segment was called functional when productive rearrangements were above 56.7%, and segregating when the standard deviation between donors exceeded 5%. A statistical classification framework was built to diagnose cytomegalovirus status from the catalog of TCR beta chain sequences. In a later analysis, V and J genes were assigned by comparing TCR nucleotide sequences against IMGT/GENE-DB human TR gene sequences. A later analysis assigned CDR3 sequences and most-parsimonious VDJ recombination scenarios with the TCRdist pipeline. In a later analysis, each TCR beta chain was defined by its CDR3 amino acid sequence together with its V-gene family, and reads without a unique V-gene family were excluded. A later analysis removed 592 highly shared, low-generation-probability nucleotide sequences to deal with suspected cross-contamination and a sequencing artifact. In a later analysis, a clonal expansion index for each public chain was calculated from normalized within-repertoire ranks of inferred template counts. A later analysis computed generation probabilities with a VDJ recombination model fitted to out-of-frame rearrangements, and checked the results against IGoR. In a later analysis, TCR-TCR, TCR-HLA and TCR-CMV co-occurrence was scored with hypergeometric tests, and a repertoire-size bias correction was applied to TCR pairs. In a later analysis, false discovery rates were estimated by permuting HLA or CMV assignments 20 times. In a later analysis, co-occurring TCRs were grouped using DBSCAN, with TCRdist sequence similarity added in when clustering inside HLA-allele-positive subsets. For co-occurrence clustering, repertoires with fewer than 30,000 or more than 120,000 public chains were excluded, along with five repertoires with anomalous nucleotide sharing. Sourced from immuneACCESS, this table was stored by TCRdb with only in-frame sequences that have V and J called. A share of the clones is absent; for the studies checked, an unresolved V gene accounts for under half, and the remainder has no known explanation. V and J calls and clone size are given by that table; D and trimming were obtained from the DNA. The sample includes about 180,000 clones, with around 70% observed a single time. The ten biggest clones cover about 2.9% of the sample.

Turning to this clone: No antigen is known for it. Base qualities are not recorded, but no much larger clone differs from it by a single base.

In total, approximately 700 healthy bone marrow donors made up the cohort. At the time of sampling, every cohort member was nominally healthy, though immune exposures that went unrecorded were likely present. The donor tested CMV seronegative and was one of the 352 seronegative cohort members. Every donor gave a peripheral blood sample, and the peripheral blood mononuclear cells from that sample were used for TCR beta sequencing. Genomic DNA extraction from the blood cell samples was performed with the Qiagen DNeasy Blood Extraction Kit. The germline V gene gives CDR1 as SGHVS and CDR2 as FNYEAQ. Taken from cysteine to phenylalanine, the CDR3 has 14 residues. CDR3 DNA is the only sequence kept; it has 42 bases, read in frame from the first base. V and J lose 5 bases and 3 bases, and a span of 12 bases separates them.

This clonotype was sampled from a male donor in good health and CMV-seronegative. The chain was built from TRBV7-6 and TRBJ2-3; the D gene is perhaps TRBD2, from 6 matching bases. Specimen: PBMCs. CDR3 protein: CASSTLGGTDTQYF. The base sequence is TGTGCCAGCAGCACACTGGGGGGAACAGATACGCAGTATTTT. With the portions outside the CDR3 filled from the reference TRBV7-6 and TRBJ2-3 genes, the complete variable region becomes GAGVSQSPRYKVTKRGQDVALRCDPISGHVSLYWYRQALGQGPEFLTYFNYEAQQDKSGLPNDRFSAERPEGSISTLTIQRTEQRDSAMYRCASSTLGGTDTQYFGPGTRLTVL.